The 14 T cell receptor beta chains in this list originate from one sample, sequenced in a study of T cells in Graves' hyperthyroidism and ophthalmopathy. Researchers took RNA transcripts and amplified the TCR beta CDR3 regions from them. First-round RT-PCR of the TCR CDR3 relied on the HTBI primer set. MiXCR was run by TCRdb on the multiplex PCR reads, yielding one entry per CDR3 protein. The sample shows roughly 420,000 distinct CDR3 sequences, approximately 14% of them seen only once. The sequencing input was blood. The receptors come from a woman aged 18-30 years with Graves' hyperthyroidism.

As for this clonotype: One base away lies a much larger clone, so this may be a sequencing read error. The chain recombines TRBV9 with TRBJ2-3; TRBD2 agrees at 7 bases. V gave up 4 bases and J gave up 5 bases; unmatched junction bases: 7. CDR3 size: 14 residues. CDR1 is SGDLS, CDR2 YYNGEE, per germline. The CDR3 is CASSPGLLVDTQYF. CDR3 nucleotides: TGTGCCAGCAGCCCGGGACTACTCGTAGATACGCAGTATTTT.

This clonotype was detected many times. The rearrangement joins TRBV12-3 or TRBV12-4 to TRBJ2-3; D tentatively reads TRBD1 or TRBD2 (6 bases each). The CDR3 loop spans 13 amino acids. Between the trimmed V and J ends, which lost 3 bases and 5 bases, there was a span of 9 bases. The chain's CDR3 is CASSFGGLDTQYF. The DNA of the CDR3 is TGTGCCAGCAGTTTTGGGGGGCTAGATACGCAGTATTTT.

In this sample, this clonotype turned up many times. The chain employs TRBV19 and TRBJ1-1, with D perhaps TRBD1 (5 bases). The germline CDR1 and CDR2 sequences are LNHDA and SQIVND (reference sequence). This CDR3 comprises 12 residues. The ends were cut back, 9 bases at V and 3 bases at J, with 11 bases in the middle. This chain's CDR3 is CASSAGDTEAFF. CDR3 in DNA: TGTGCCAGCAGTGCGGGGGACACTGAAGCTTTCTTT.

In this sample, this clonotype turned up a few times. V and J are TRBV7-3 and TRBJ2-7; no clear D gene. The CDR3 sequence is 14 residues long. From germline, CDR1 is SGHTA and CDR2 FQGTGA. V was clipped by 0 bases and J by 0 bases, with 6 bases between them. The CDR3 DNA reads TGTGCCAGCAGCTTAACCTCTAGCTCCTACGAGCAGTACTTC. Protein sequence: CASSLTSSSYEQYF.

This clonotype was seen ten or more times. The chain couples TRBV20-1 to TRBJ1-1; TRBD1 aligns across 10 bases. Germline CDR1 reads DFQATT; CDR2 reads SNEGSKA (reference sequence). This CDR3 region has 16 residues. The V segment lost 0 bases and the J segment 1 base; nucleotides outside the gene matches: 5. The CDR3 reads CSARDGDRGRNTEAFF. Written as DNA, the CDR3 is TGCAGTGCTAGAGATGGGGACAGGGGTCGGAACACTGAAGCTTTCTTT.

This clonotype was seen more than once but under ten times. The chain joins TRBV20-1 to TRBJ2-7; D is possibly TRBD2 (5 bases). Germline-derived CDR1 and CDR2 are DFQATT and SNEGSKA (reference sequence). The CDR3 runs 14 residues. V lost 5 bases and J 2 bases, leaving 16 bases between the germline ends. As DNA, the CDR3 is TGCAGTGCTCGGACCGTCGACGGGGCCTACGAGCAGTACTTC. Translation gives CSARTVDGAYEQYF.

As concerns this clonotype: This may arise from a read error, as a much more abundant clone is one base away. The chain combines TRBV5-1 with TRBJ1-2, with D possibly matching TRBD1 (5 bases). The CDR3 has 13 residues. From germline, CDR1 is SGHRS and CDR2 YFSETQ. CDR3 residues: CASSLGANYGCTF. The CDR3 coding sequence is TGCGCCAGCAGCTTAGGGGCTAACTATGGCTGCACCTTC. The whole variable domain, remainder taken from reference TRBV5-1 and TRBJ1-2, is KAGVTQTPRYLIKTRGQQVTLSCSPISGHRSVSWYQQTPGQGLQFLFEYFSETQRNKGNFPGRFSGRQFSNSRSEMNVSTLELGDSALYLCASSLGANYGCTFGSGTRLTVV.

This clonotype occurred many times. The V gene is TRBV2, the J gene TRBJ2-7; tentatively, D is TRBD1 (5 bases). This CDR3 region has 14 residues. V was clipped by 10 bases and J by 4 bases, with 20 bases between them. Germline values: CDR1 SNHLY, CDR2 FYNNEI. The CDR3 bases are TGTGCCACCCAGGACACCTGGGCTGGTTACGAGCAGTACTTC. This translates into CATQDTWAGYEQYF.

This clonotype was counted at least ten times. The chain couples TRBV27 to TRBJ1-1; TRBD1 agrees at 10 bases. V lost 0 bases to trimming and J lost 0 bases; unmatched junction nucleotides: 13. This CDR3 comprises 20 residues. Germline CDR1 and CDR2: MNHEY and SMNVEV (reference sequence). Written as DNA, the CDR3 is TGTGCCAGCAGTTTATCTGGACGGGGACAGGGGCGGTTAATGAACACTGAAGCTTTCTTT. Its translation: CASSLSGRGQGRLMNTEAFF.

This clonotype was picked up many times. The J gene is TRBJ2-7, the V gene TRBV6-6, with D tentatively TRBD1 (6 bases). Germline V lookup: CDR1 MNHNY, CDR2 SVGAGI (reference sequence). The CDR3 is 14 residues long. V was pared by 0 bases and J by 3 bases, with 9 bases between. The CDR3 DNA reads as TGTGCCAGCAGTTACTCTGGACAGCGCTACGAGCAGTACTTC. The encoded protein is CASSYSGQRYEQYF.

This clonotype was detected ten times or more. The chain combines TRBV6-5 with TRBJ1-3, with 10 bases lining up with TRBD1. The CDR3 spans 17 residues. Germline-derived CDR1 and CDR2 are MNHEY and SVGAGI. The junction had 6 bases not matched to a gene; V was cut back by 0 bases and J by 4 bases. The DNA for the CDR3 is TGTGCCAGCAGTTACTCCGGGACAGGGGCGAAGGGAAACACCATATATTTT. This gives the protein CASSYSGTGAKGNTIYF.

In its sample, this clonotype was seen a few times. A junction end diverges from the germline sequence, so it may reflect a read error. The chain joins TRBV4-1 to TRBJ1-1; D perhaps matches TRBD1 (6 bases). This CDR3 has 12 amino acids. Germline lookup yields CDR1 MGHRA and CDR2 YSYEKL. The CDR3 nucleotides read TGTGCCAGCACCCAGGGGACCACTGAAGCTTTCTTT. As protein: CASTQGTTEAFF.

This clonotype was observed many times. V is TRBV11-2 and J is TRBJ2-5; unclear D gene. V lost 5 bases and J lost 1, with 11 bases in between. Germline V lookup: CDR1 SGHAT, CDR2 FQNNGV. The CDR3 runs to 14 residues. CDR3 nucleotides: TGTGCCAGCAGCACAACCGGATCCCAAGAGACCCAGTACTTC. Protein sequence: CASSTTGSQETQYF.

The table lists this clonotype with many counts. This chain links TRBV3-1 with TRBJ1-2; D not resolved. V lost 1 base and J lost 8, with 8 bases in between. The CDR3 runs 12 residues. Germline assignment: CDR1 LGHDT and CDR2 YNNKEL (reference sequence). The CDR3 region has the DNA TGTGCCAGCAGCCAAGCTGTCACCGGCTACACCTTC. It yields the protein CASSQAVTGYTF.